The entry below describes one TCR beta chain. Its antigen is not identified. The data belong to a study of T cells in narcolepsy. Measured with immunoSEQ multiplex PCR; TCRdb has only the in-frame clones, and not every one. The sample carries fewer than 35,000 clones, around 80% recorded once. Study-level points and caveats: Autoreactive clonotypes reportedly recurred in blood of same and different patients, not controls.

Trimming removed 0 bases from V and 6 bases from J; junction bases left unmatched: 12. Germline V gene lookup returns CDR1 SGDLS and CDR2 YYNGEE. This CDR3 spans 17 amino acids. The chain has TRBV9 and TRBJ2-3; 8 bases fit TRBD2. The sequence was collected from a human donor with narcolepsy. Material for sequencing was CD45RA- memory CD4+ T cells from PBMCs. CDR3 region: CASSVGGRGGPVDTQYF. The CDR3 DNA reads TGTGCCAGCAGCGTAGGGGGCCGGGGGGGCCCCGTCGATACGCAGTATTTT.